The 30 T cell receptor beta chains below were found in one sample sequenced in a study of blood T cell repertoires in COVID-19. Using immunoSEQ multiplex PCR, the repertoire was profiled, and TCRdb retains in-frame clones only, with some absent. The sample comprises 100,000 to 150,000 clones, roughly four fifths of which are singletons, and about a sixth rests with the top ten. The source material was peripheral blood. The receptors originated from a man younger than 45 with COVID-19, enrolled during active disease.

The chain employs TRBV5-1 and TRBJ1-1; D is possibly TRBD1 (5 bases). The germline V gene has CDR1 SGHRS and CDR2 YFSETQ. Trimming removed 4 bases from V and 7 bases from J, with 11 bases in between. The CDR3 sequence is 12 residues long. Here the CDR3 reads CASSRGRSEAFF. CDR3 sequence (DNA): TGCGCCAGCAGCAGGGGCCGGAGTGAAGCTTTCTTT.

J is TRBJ2-5 and V is TRBV7-9; D might be TRBD2 (6 bases). V was pared by 3 bases and J by 4 bases, with 15 bases between. This CDR3 has 15 residues. CDR1 SEHNR and CDR2 FQNEAQ come from the germline V gene (reference sequence). CDR3 sequence reads: CASSFPSGGVETQYF. The CDR3 nucleotides are TGTGCCAGCAGCTTCCCTTCAGGAGGGGTAGAGACCCAGTACTTC.

V is TRBV2 and J is TRBJ2-2, with 7 bases aligning to TRBD2. With 10 bases clipped from V and 1 base from J, the junction kept 3 bases outside the gene matches. Per germline, CDR1 SNHLY and CDR2 FYNNEI. CDR3 length: 13 amino acids. CDR3 amino acids: CATSSGNTGELFF. The CDR3 nucleotides read TGTGCCACATCTAGCGGGAACACCGGGGAGCTGTTTTTT.

The rearrangement links TRBV12-3 or TRBV12-4 to TRBJ2-5, with no clear D. This CDR3 is 12 amino acids long. Trimming stripped 8 bases from V and 5 bases from J, with 12 bases between. In DNA, the CDR3 is TGTGCCAGCTCAGGTTCGGTGGAGACCCAGTACTTC. Protein: CASSGSVETQYF.

The CDR3 DNA is TGCAGCGTTACGCGTAACTCCCTCCCCCGCTCTGGGGCCAACGTCCTGACTTTC. Translated: CSVTRNSLPRSGANVLTF. This chain uses TRBV29-1 with TRBJ2-6; D unclear. Germline assignment: CDR1 SQVTM and CDR2 ANQGSEA. Trimming took 5 bases from V and 0 from J, leaving 20 bases between them. The CDR3 loop spans 18 amino acids.

The CDR3 region has the DNA TGTGCCAGCAGTTATTACAGGGGGTCGGAGCAGTACTTC. Translating gives CASSYYRGSEQYF. The chain couples TRBV27 to TRBJ2-7; the match to TRBD1 covers 8 bases. The CDR3 has 13 residues. J was trimmed by 7 bases and V by 4 bases; bases with no gene match: 6. Germline lookup yields CDR1 MNHEY and CDR2 SMNVEV (reference sequence).

The chain couples TRBV29-1 to TRBJ2-7; no clear D. CDR3 length equals 13 residues. The germline V and J ends were trimmed by 2 bases and 1 base, with 9 bases remaining between them. Germline loops: CDR1 SQVTM, CDR2 ANQGSEA. Here the CDR3 DNA reads TGCAGCGTTGAAAGCCAGGAATCCTACGAGCAGTACTTC. It encodes CSVESQESYEQYF.

The chain couples TRBV30 to TRBJ1-4; D is unresolved. The V end lost 5 bases, the J end lost 1 base, and 8 bases lay between the germline ends. The germline V gene encodes CDR1 GTSNPN and CDR2 SVGIG (reference sequence). This CDR3 contains 13 residues. This CDR3 reads CAWAIGTNEKLFF. Written as DNA, the CDR3 is TGTGCCTGGGCTATCGGAACTAATGAAAAACTGTTTTTT. Full variable domain (rest looked up from reference TRBV30 and TRBJ1-4): SQTIHQWPATLVQPVGSPLSLECTVEGTSNPNLYWYRQAAGRGLQLLFYSVGIGQISSEVPQNLSASRPQDRQFILSSKKLLLSDSGFYLCAWAIGTNEKLFFGSGTQLSVL.

The gene calls are TRBV19 and TRBJ2-1; TRBD2 matches at 11 bases. The CDR3 loop spans 15 amino acids. Losses at the gene ends were 5 bases for V and 10 bases for J; bases not matched to a gene: 10. CDR1 is LNHDA, CDR2 SQIVND, per germline (reference sequence). CDR3: CASSVAGGGLGEQFF. In DNA, the CDR3 is TGTGCCAGTAGTGTAGCGGGAGGGGGATTAGGGGAGCAGTTCTTC.

This CDR3 is CASSWDRVEGYTF. The CDR3 bases are TGTGCCAGCAGCTGGGACAGGGTTGAAGGCTACACCTTC. V and J are TRBV5-4 and TRBJ1-2; 9 positions agree with TRBD1. CDR3 size: 13 residues. Germline V CDR1 and CDR2: SGHNT, YYREEE (reference sequence). V was clipped by 3 bases and J by 8 bases; unmatched bases: 5.

This clone was counted only a few times. V usage is TRBV19 and J usage is TRBJ1-5, with unresolved D. Germline CDR1 is LNHDA and CDR2 is SQIVND (reference sequence). Trimming shortened V by 3 bases and J by 3 bases, and 15 bases separated the two germline ends. The CDR3 is 16 amino acids. The chain's CDR3 is CASSMRIYQSNQPQHF. The DNA for the CDR3 is TGTGCCAGTAGTATGAGGATATACCAATCCAATCAGCCCCAGCATTTT.

The chain is built from TRBV5-1 and TRBJ2-2; TRBD1 aligns across 8 bases. CDR1 and CDR2 (germline): SGHRS, YFSETQ. This CDR3 contains 15 residues. J gave up 3 bases and V 3 bases, and 4 bases lay outside the gene matches. The chain's CDR3 is CASSWAGGDTGELFF. In nucleotides, the CDR3 is TGCGCCAGCAGCTGGGCAGGGGGCGACACCGGGGAGCTGTTTTTT.

The V call is TRBV19, the J call TRBJ1-2, with D possibly matching TRBD1 (5 bases). CDR3 length equals 14 residues. From germline, CDR1 is LNHDA and CDR2 SQIVND (reference sequence). The germline V and J ends were trimmed by 4 bases and 4 bases, with 13 bases remaining between them. The CDR3 DNA reads as TGTGCCAGTAGTACGGCCGACAGACCCTATGGCTACACCTTC. Translating it yields CASSTADRPYGYTF. Together with reference TRBV19 and TRBJ1-2, the CDR3 gives the full variable domain: DGGITQSPKYLFRKEGQNVTLSCEQNLNHDAMYWYRQDPGQGLRLIYYSQIVNDFQKGDIAEGYSVSREKKESFPLTVTSAQKNPTAFYLCASSTADRPYGYTFGSGTRLTVV.

The rearrangement uses TRBV6-5 and TRBJ2-7, with a possible D match to TRBD2 (5 bases). Trimming took off 7 bases at V and 2 bases at J, with 12 bases between the two ends. This CDR3 has 13 residues. Germline-derived CDR1 and CDR2 are MNHEY and SVGAGI. CDR3 region: CASTTADTYEQYF. The CDR3, as DNA: TGTGCCAGCACTACAGCGGATACCTACGAGCAGTACTTC.

This clone occurred a few times. Different DNA sequences within this sample yield the same CDR3. This chain uses TRBV4-1 with TRBJ2-7, with D tentatively TRBD2 (5 bases). Trimming shortened V by 0 bases and J by 2 bases, and 8 bases separated the two germline ends. The CDR3 is 14 residues long. Per germline, CDR1 MGHRA and CDR2 YSYEKL. Here the CDR3 reads CASSQDRGAYEQYF. The CDR3 region has the DNA TGCGCCAGCAGCCAAGATCGGGGAGCCTACGAGCAGTACTTC.

Regarding this clone: Other DNA sequences in the sample encode the same CDR3. This chain connects TRBV27 to TRBJ2-7, with 8 nucleotides matching TRBD1. This CDR3 contains 14 residues. Germline V lookup: CDR1 MNHEY, CDR2 SMNVEV (reference sequence). Trimming removed 3 bases from V and 2 bases from J; junction bases left unmatched: 3. CDR3 sequence reads: CASSLGTGAYEQYF. The CDR3 nucleotides read TGTGCCAGCAGTTTGGGGACAGGAGCCTACGAGCAGTACTTC.

The V gene is TRBV4-3, the J gene TRBJ2-1; 8 positions match TRBD2. This CDR3 spans 16 amino acids. After removal of 0 bases from V and 4 bases from J, the junction contained 5 bases not matched to a gene. CDR1 is LGHNA and CDR2 is YSLEER in the germline V gene. This chain's CDR3 is CASSQDRGGFYNEQFF. The CDR3 DNA reads as TGCGCCAGCAGCCAAGATCGGGGGGGGTTTTACAATGAGCAGTTCTTC.

V gene TRBV6-5 combines with J gene TRBJ2-1; D is uncertain. Looked up from germline, CDR1 is MNHEY and CDR2 is SVGAGI. This CDR3 has 15 residues. Trimming pared 4 bases from V and 6 bases from J, leaving 16 bases between. The CDR3 loop is CASSSRIASFNEQFF. In nucleotides, the CDR3 is TGTGCCAGCAGTTCCAGGATCGCGTCGTTCAATGAGCAGTTCTTC.

This clone was detected once. The DNA of the CDR3 is TGTGCCAGCAGCCCCAGGACTAGCCTAGGATCAGATACGCAGTATTTT. Its translation is CASSPRTSLGSDTQYF. V gene TRBV5-8 combines with J gene TRBJ2-3; 8 positions match TRBD2. The germline V gene encodes CDR1 SGHTS and CDR2 YDEGEE. CDR3 size: 16 residues. J lost 4 bases, V lost 4 bases, and 11 bases had no gene match.

The chain combines TRBV5-1 with TRBJ2-4; 9 bases agree with TRBD1. Germline loops: CDR1 SGHRS, CDR2 YFSETQ. J lost 2 bases, V lost 4 bases, and 7 bases had no gene match. The CDR3 is made up of 16 amino acids. CDR3: CASSVRQGGTKNIQYF. CDR3 in DNA: TGCGCCAGCAGCGTCCGACAGGGGGGAACCAAAAACATTCAGTACTTC.

This rearrangement joins TRBV28 to TRBJ1-2, with D tentatively TRBD1 (6 bases). The CDR3 sequence is 15 residues long. V was cut by 4 bases and J by 7 bases, with 19 bases left in between. CDR1 MDHEN and CDR2 SYDVKM come from the germline V gene. The CDR3 region has the DNA TGTGCCAGCAGTTCCCCTAGAAGACAGGTCCGTGGCTACACCTTC. Amino acid sequence: CASSSPRRQVRGYTF.

The chain couples TRBV24-1 to TRBJ1-5; possibly TRBD1 for D (6 bases). The CDR3 is made up of 14 amino acids. CDR1 and CDR2 from the germline V gene are KGHDR and SFDVKD. Trimming removed 5 bases from V and 6 bases from J, with 13 bases in between. CDR3 region: CATSGGGAGQPQHF. The CDR3 coding sequence is TGTGCCACCAGTGGTGGGGGGGCGGGTCAGCCCCAGCATTTT.

V usage is TRBV9 and J usage is TRBJ2-2; D may be TRBD1 (5 bases). There are 13 residues in the CDR3. Trimming pared 3 bases from V and 4 bases from J, leaving 7 bases between. In germline, CDR1 is SGDLS, CDR2 YYNGEE. CDR3 bases: TGTGCCAGCAGCGGCACAGGCACCGGGGAGCTGTTTTTT. This codes for CASSGTGTGELFF.

The V and J genes are TRBV18 and TRBJ1-6; D is perhaps TRBD1 (6 bases). The CDR3 spans 15 residues. Germline lookup yields CDR1 KGHSH and CDR2 LQKENI. The V gene lost 0 bases and the J gene lost 4 bases, with 7 bases spanning the gap. CDR3 DNA sequence: TGTGCCAGCTCACCACCAGGGGGATATAATTCACCCCTCCACTTT. Its translation is CASSPPGGYNSPLHF.

The chain recombines TRBV5-4 with TRBJ2-7, with 7 bases fitting TRBD1. This CDR3 comprises 14 residues. Unmatched junction bases numbered 8, after V lost 3 bases and J lost 5 bases. Per the germline V gene, CDR1 is SGHNT and CDR2 is YYREEE (reference sequence). The CDR3: CASSSRQGPNEQYF. In DNA, the CDR3 is TGTGCCAGCAGCTCCCGACAGGGTCCCAACGAGCAGTACTTC.

The chain employs TRBV3-1 (or the pseudogene TRBV3-2) and TRBJ1-1; unclear D gene. CDR1 and CDR2 (germline): LGHDT, YNNKEL (reference sequence). Trimming took 0 bases from V and 1 from J, leaving 9 bases between them. CDR3 length: 15 amino acids. Written as DNA, the CDR3 is TGTGCCAGCAGCCAAGATCTATTCCGGAACACTGAAGCTTTCTTT. It yields the protein CASSQDLFRNTEAFF.

CDR3 sequence: CASSLYGTVNTEAFF. CDR3 DNA sequence: TGTGCCAGCAGTTTATACGGGACAGTGAACACTGAAGCTTTCTTT. The chain is built from TRBV28 and TRBJ1-1; 7 positions agree with TRBD1. V dropped 1 base and J dropped 0; count of bases not matched to a gene: 2. The V gene's germline CDR1 is MDHEN and CDR2 SYDVKM. This CDR3 is 15 amino acids long.

CDR3 sequence (DNA): TGTGCCAGCTCCCAAAACCCAGGACAGGTCTACAATGAGCAGTTCTTC. This sequence encodes CASSQNPGQVYNEQFF. This chain uses TRBV18 with TRBJ2-1; 7 nucleotides line up with TRBD1. Germline V gives CDR1 KGHSH, CDR2 LQKENI. V was clipped by 6 bases and J by 3 bases; unmatched bases: 11. The CDR3 loop spans 16 amino acids.

The J gene is TRBJ1-5, the V gene TRBV6-5; weak D call: TRBD1 (6 bases). Looked up from germline, CDR1 is MNHEY and CDR2 is SVGAGI. The CDR3 runs to 12 residues. The V and J ends lost 6 bases and 7 bases respectively, with 10 bases between them. The CDR3 reads CASSTQGQPQHF. In DNA, the CDR3 is TGTGCCAGCAGCACACAGGGCCAGCCCCAGCATTTT.

The rearrangement joins TRBV7-2 to TRBJ2-7; the match to TRBD1 covers 11 bases. The CDR3 runs to 16 residues. The germline V gene encodes CDR1 SGHTA and CDR2 FQGNSA. The V gene end was trimmed by 5 bases and the J gene end by 4 bases; junction bases not matched to a gene: 10. The CDR3 DNA follows: TGTGCCAGCAGCCCAAATACCGGGACAGGGGGGTACGAGCAGTACTTC. It is translated as CASSPNTGTGGYEQYF. The variable domain in full, with the rest retrieved from reference TRBV7-2 and TRBJ2-7, is GAGVSQSPSNKVTEKGKDVELRCDPISGHTALYWYRQSLGQGLEFLIYFQGNSAPDKSGLPSDRFSAERTGGSVSTLTIQRTQQEDSAVYLCASSPNTGTGGYEQYFGPGTRLTVT.